The 21 T cell receptor beta chains below were found in one sample sequenced in a study of tumor and adjacent non-tumor tissue in lung cancer. No cell sorting was done before RNA was extracted from the tissue. This non-tumor lung sample came from over 3 cm beyond the tumor edge. Three rounds of nested PCR, following a modified ARM-PCR protocol, produced the TCRbeta library. TCRdb processed the multiplex PCR reads anew with MiXCR; each CDR3 protein has one entry. The table records about 98,000 distinct CDR3 sequences, 80% of them present only once. Sequences were obtained from distant non-tumor lung tissue. Receptors were obtained from a man in his sixties with small cell lung cancer.

Details on this clonotype: A junction boundary mismatches the germline segment, possibly from a read error. This chain joins TRBV4-2 and TRBJ2-2, with D possibly being TRBD2 (6 bases). In germline, CDR1 is LGHNA, CDR2 YNFKEQ. The CDR3 spans 15 residues. For the CDR3, the DNA is TGTGCCAGCAAACTAACGGGAGATGATGACGGGGAACTGTTTTTT. This codes for CASKLTGDDDGELFF.

Details on this clonotype: One junction end does not reproduce the germline sequence, and a read error may be involved. The chain is built from TRBV10-1 and TRBJ2-1; 9 bases match TRBD2. Germline V gene sequence: CDR1 WNHNN, CDR2 SYGVQD (reference sequence). This CDR3 has 15 residues. The CDR3: CASSEIAGARNERFF. The CDR3 nucleotides are TGTGCCAGCAGTGAAATAGCGGGAGCAAGAAATGAGCGGTTCTTC.

The CDR3 DNA reads as TGTAACAGCAGTTTGGGGCAGGGACGCACTGAAGCTTTCTTT. It translates to CNSSLGQGRTEAFF. The chain uses TRBV12-3 or TRBV12-4 and TRBJ1-1, with D tentatively TRBD1 (5 bases). The CDR3 extends over 14 amino acids.

Details on this clonotype: Given the absence of the conserved phenylalanine or tryptophan at the CDR3 end, a read error is likely. The chain carries TRBV6-6 and TRBJ2-2; D not resolved. CDR1 and CDR2 (germline): MNHNY, SVGAGI (reference sequence). V was clipped by 5 bases and J by 2 bases, with 6 bases between them. The CDR3 extends over 13 amino acids. CDR3 sequence: CASSSSNTGELFI. The CDR3 bases are TGTGCCAGCAGTAGCTCAAACACCGGGGAGCTGTTTATT.

The chain uses TRBV6-1 and TRBJ2-1; unclear D gene. The CDR3 contains 16 residues. CDR1 MNHNS and CDR2 SASEGT come from the germline V gene. Between the trimmed V and J ends, which lost 2 bases and 15 bases, there was a span of 26 bases. The CDR3 DNA is TGTGCCAGCAGTGAACTGTACGGGCGAACCTGGGATGAGTTGTTCTTC. It codes for CASSELYGRTWDELFF.

The table lists this clonotype with a count of one. V and J are TRBV29-1 and TRBJ2-7; D possibly matches TRBD1 or TRBD2 (6 bases each). The germline V gene encodes CDR1 SQVTM and CDR2 ANQGSEA. This CDR3 contains 12 residues. CDR3: CSLKGGSDEQYV. The CDR3 DNA is TGCAGCCTCAAGGGGGGAAGTGACGAGCAGTATGTC.

Note on this clonotype: At one end the junction does not follow the germline gene, possibly because of a read error. The genes are TRBV12-3 or TRBV12-4 and TRBJ2-7, with 8 bases matching TRBD2. This CDR3 is 15 amino acids long. CDR3 DNA: TGTGCAAGCAGTTTTAAAGCGGGAGATCCCTACGAGCAGTACTTC. This gives the protein CASSFKAGDPYEQYF.

There are a few counts of this clonotype. A much bigger clone sits one base away, suggesting this may be a read error. Since no conserved phenylalanine or tryptophan closes the CDR3, a read error is the likely cause. V is TRBV5-6 and J is TRBJ1-6; D is possibly TRBD1 (5 bases). Trimming took off 4 bases at V and 10 bases at J, with 18 bases between the two ends. The CDR3 length is 15 residues. Germline CDR1 and CDR2: SGHDT and YYEEEE. The chain's CDR3 is CASSETTRGGSPLHS. DNA for the CDR3: TGTGCCAGCAGCGAGACTACAAGGGGCGGGTCACCCCTCCACTCT.

To note about this clonotype: Since a much larger clone is just one base distant, this may be a read error. This chain links TRBV5-1 with TRBJ1-3, with D uncertain. Germline CDR1 and CDR2: SGHRS and YFSETQ. The CDR3 has 13 amino acids. The CDR3 spells CVSSLEGGNTIYF. In nucleotides, the CDR3 is TGCGTCAGCAGCTTGGAGGGTGGAAACACCATATATTTT.

Points on this clonotype: One end of the junction varies from germline; a read error may be responsible. This sequence joins TRBV11-2 and TRBJ2-1; D remains ambiguous. The CDR3 has 12 amino acids. Germline-derived CDR1 and CDR2 are SGHAT and FQNNGV. The CDR3 protein is CASSLVIPLMVF. The DNA for the CDR3 is TGTGCCAGCAGCTTAGTGATCCCCCTCATGGTCTTT.

The chain has TRBV29-1 and TRBJ2-3; no clear D. With 4 bases removed from V and 2 bases from J, the gap between germline ends came to 16 bases. The CDR3 loop spans 15 amino acids. Germline V gene sequence: CDR1 SQVTM, CDR2 ANQGSEA. The CDR3 region is CSVGLSGDITDTQYF. The DNA of the CDR3 is TGCAGCGTTGGGTTATCGGGTGATATCACAGATACGCAGTATTTT.

The chain recombines TRBV25-1 with TRBJ2-3; the match to TRBD1 covers 7 bases. V was clipped by 2 bases and J by 3 bases; unmatched bases: 5. Germline-derived CDR1 and CDR2 are MGHDK and SYGVNS. CDR3 length: 15 residues. CDR3 coding DNA: TGTGCCAGCAGTGAACCCGGACAGGATACAGATACGCAGTATTTT. Amino acids: CASSEPGQDTDTQYF. The variable domain in full, with the rest retrieved from reference TRBV25-1 and TRBJ2-3, is EADIYQTPRYLVIGTGKKITLECSQTMGHDKMYWYQQDPGMELHLIHYSYGVNSTEKGDLSSESTVSRIRTEHFPLTLESARPSHTSQYLCASSEPGQDTDTQYFGPGTRLTVL.

The V and J genes are TRBV6-6 and TRBJ2-3; D is ambiguous. Germline V gives CDR1 MNHNY, CDR2 SVGAGI (reference sequence). The CDR3 covers 13 residues. In nucleotides, the CDR3 is TGTGACAGTAGTCAGCTGCGCACAGATACGCAGTATTTT. As protein: CDSSQLRTDTQYF.

The J gene is TRBJ2-7, the V gene TRBV10-3; D is unclear. The germline gives CDR1 ENHRY, CDR2 SYGVKD. The CDR3 extends over 12 amino acids. DNA of the CDR3: TGTGCCATCAGGGACCGCGAAGGTGAGCAGCACGTC. This gives the protein CAIRDREGEQHV.

As concerns this clonotype: The missing conserved phenylalanine or tryptophan at the end of this CDR3 makes a read error likely. The genes are TRBV30 and TRBJ2-7; D gene uncertain. This CDR3 comprises 12 residues. Germline values: CDR1 GTSNPN, CDR2 SVGIG (reference sequence). CDR3 protein: CTWSPVWHEQYY. In nucleotides, the CDR3 is TGTACCTGGAGTCCTGTGTGGCACGAGCAGTACTAC.

Points on this clonotype: At one boundary the junction diverges from the germline segment, which might be a read error. The genes are TRBV4-1 and TRBJ2-7; no definite D call. The V gene's germline CDR1 is MGHRA and CDR2 YSYEKL. This CDR3 is built from 13 residues. CDR3 in DNA: TGTGCCAGCAGTTTCGATAGACTCTACGAGCAGCACTTC. Protein product: CASSFDRLYEQHF.

The chain couples TRBV29-1 to TRBJ2-1; D is unresolved. Germline V gene data show CDR1 as SQVTM and CDR2 as ANQGSEA. The length of the CDR3 is 15 residues. The DNA of the CDR3 is TGCAGTGGAGCCCCGTTGCAGGCGTATTACAATGAGCAGTTCTTC. This sequence encodes CSGAPLQAYYNEQFF.

As for this clonotype: This is likely a read error, given that the CDR3 carries no conserved phenylalanine or tryptophan at its end. V gene TRBV29-1 combines with J gene TRBJ2-1; TRBD2 agrees at 12 bases. This CDR3 spans 13 amino acids. Germline CDR1 and CDR2: SQVTM and ANQGSEA. The CDR3 here is CSLQGLAGNEQFL. The CDR3, as DNA: TGTAGCCTCCAGGGACTAGCGGGCAATGAGCAGTTCCTC.

This chain links TRBV5-5 with TRBJ2-3; tentatively, D is TRBD2 (5 bases). Trimming shortened V by 4 bases and J by 3 bases, and 12 bases separated the two germline ends. Germline CDR1 SGHKS, CDR2 YYEKEE (reference sequence). The CDR3 is 14 amino acids. For the CDR3, the DNA is TGTGCCAGCAGCATGTCGGCGGGTACAGATACGCAGTATTTT. Translated, it gives CASSMSAGTDTQYF.

This clonotype was seen a few times. This may be a read error: a much more frequent sequence differs by one nucleotide. In nucleotides, the CDR3 is TGTGCCAGCAGCCCTGGAGAACGGTGGACCACAGATACGCAGTATTTT. This gives the protein CASSPGERWTTDTQYF. This rearrangement joins TRBV5-4 to TRBJ2-3; no firm D call. Per the germline V gene, CDR1 is SGHNT and CDR2 is YYREEE (reference sequence). The CDR3 totals 16 residues. Trimming removed 4 bases at V and 2 bases at J, with 17 bases between.

This clonotype appeared many times. The J gene is TRBJ1-1, the V gene TRBV13; D unresolved. V lost 5 bases and J lost 1, with 5 bases in between. Germline CDR1 and CDR2: PRHDT and FYEKMQ (reference sequence). The length of the CDR3 is 12 residues. This CDR3 is CASSAGNTEAFF. CDR3 DNA: TGTGCCAGCAGCGCGGGGAACACTGAAGCTTTCTTT.